This T cell receptor beta chain was captured in a study of OX40 agonist ivuxolimab in advanced cancers. Study as a whole: Participants, approximately 81% male, averaged approximately 56 years of age, ranging from about 23 to 79. Checkpoint inhibitors had been given previously to over 30% of patients.

Broader study findings: Expanded peripheral T-cell antigen specificity went undetermined.

The V end lost 0 bases, the J end lost 0 bases, and 12 bases lay between the germline ends. CDR3 length equals 17 residues. Germline CDR1 MGHRA, CDR2 YSYEKL. Assay used: immunoSEQ multiplex PCR; TCRdb lists only in-frame clones, some missing. The data show tens of thousands of clones, 75% to 90% seen once. Patients with autoimmune history or systemic immunosuppression were excluded. This clone was seen a few times. Its antigen remains unknown. The TCR was taken from an adult with an advanced solid tumor such as melanoma, head and neck, liver or kidney cancer. The rearrangement joins TRBV4-1 to TRBJ2-4; D not certain. Material: CD4+ or CD8+ T cells sorted from blood, obtained in a trial of the OX40 agonist ivuxolimab. The DNA of the CDR3 is TGCGCCAGCAGCCAAGAACCAGGAGCCCTAGCCAAAAACATTCAGTACTTC. Translation: CASSQEPGALAKNIQYF.